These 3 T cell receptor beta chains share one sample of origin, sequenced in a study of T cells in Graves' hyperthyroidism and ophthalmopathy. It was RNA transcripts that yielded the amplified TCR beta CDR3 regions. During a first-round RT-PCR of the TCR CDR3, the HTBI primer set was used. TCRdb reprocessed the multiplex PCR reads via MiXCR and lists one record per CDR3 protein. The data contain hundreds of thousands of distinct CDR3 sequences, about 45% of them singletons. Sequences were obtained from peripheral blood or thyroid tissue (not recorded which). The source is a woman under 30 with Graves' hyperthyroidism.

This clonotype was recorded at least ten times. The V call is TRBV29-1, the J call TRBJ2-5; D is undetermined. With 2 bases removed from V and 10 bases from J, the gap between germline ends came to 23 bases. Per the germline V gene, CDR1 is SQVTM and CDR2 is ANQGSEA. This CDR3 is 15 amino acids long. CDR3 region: CSVESDGLSMFGQYF. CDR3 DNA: TGCAGCGTTGAATCGGACGGGTTGAGCATGTTTGGCCAGTACTTC.

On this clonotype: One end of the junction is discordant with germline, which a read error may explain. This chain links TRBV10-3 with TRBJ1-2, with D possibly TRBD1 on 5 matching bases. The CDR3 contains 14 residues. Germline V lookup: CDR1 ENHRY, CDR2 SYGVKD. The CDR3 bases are TGTGCCAGCAGTGTGCAGGGTCGGCTGTTTGGCTACACCTTC. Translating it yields CASSVQGRLFGYTF.

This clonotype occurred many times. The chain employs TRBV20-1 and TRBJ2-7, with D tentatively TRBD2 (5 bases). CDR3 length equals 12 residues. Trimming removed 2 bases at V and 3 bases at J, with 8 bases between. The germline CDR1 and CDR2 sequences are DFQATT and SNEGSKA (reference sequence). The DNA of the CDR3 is TGCAGTGCTAGACGTCGGGACTACGAGCAGTACTTC. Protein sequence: CSARRRDYEQYF.